A single TCR beta chain is shown here with its context. The table came from immunoSEQ multiplex PCR; TCRdb's copy has only in-frame clones and leaves some out. The sample shows roughly 160,000 clones, 90% to 95% of them seen only once. The sample is drawn from a study of control samples from healthy donors and cancer patients. The CDR3 has 18 amino acids. Germline lookup yields CDR1 LGHDT and CDR2 YNNKEL (reference sequence). V lost 4 bases and J 6 bases, leaving 27 bases between the germline ends. The chain recombines TRBV3-1 (or the pseudogene TRBV3-2) with TRBJ1-1, with D tentatively TRBD1 (6 bases). The source is a man between 60 and 75 years old with colorectal cancer. Material for sequencing was PBMCs. The CDR3 DNA sequence: TGTGCCAGCAGCCCGCCCGGGGGGGGCGGGGGGCGTAGCGCTGAAGCTTTCTTT. Protein: CASSPPGGGGGRSAEAFF.